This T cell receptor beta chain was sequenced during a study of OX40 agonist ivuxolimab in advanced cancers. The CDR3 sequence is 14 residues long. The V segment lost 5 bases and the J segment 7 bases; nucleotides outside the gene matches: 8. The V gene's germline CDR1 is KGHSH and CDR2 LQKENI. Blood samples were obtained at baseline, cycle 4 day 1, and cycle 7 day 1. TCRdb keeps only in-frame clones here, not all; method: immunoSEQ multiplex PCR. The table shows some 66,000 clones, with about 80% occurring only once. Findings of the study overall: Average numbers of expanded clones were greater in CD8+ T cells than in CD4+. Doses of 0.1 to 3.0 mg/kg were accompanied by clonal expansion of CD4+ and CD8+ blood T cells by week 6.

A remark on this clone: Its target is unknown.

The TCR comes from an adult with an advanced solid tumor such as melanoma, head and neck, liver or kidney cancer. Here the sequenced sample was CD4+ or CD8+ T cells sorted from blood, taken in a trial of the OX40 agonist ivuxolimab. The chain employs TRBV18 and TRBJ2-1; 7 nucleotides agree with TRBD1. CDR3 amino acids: CASSIRQGPNEQFF. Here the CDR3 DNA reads TGTGCCAGCTCAATCAGACAGGGTCCTAATGAGCAGTTCTTC.